Included here is one T cell receptor beta chain sequence, with context. Treatment denoted: over 15 received Ad26.COV2.S at low or high dose, single or two shots; about five received placebo; per-sample allocation not given. Vaccine and placebo recipients were sampled on day 63 after the first injection. In Boston, an adult donor aged 18-55 years took part. The data stem from a study of Ad26.COV2.S vaccination and SARS-CoV-2 variants. Study details: The donor belonged to the COV1001 Ad26.COV2.S trial arm.

Germline values: CDR1 MNHEY, CDR2 SMNVEV (reference sequence). The CDR3 runs to 14 residues. The germline V and J ends were trimmed by 3 bases and 4 bases, with 12 bases remaining between them. Using immunoSEQ multiplex PCR, the repertoire was profiled, and TCRdb retains in-frame clones only, with some absent. The data show roughly 700,000 clones, with more than 70% seen just once and nearly 1.5% held by the top ten. The TCR sequence derives from a person between 18 and 60 years old who received the Ad26.COV2.S COVID-19 vaccine or a placebo. This material consisted of peripheral blood, taken in a trial of Ad26.COV2.S vaccine versus placebo. This rearrangement joins TRBV27 to TRBJ1-1, with no clear D. CDR3 protein: CASSFLRGSTEAFF. CDR3 nucleotides: TGTGCCAGCAGTTTCCTCAGAGGGAGCACTGAAGCTTTCTTT.